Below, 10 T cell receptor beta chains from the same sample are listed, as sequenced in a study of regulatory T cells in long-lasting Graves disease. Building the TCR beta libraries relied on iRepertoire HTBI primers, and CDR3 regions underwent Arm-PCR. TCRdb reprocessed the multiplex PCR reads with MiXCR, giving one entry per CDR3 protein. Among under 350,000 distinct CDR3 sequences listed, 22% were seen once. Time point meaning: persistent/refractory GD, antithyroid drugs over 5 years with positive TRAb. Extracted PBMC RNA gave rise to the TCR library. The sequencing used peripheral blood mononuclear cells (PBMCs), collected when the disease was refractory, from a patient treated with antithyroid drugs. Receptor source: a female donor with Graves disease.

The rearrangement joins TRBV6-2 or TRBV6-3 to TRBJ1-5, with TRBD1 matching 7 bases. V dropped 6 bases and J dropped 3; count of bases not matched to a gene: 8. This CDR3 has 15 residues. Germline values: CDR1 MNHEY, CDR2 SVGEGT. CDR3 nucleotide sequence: TGTGCCAGCAGACCCCTGACAGGGTTCAATCAGCCCCAGCATTTT. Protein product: CASRPLTGFNQPQHF.

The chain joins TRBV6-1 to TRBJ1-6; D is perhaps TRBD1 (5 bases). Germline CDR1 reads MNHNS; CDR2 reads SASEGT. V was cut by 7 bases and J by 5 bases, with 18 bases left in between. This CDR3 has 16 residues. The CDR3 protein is CASTWGEGSDNSPLHF. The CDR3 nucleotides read TGTGCCAGCACCTGGGGGGAGGGATCAGATAATTCACCCCTCCACTTT.

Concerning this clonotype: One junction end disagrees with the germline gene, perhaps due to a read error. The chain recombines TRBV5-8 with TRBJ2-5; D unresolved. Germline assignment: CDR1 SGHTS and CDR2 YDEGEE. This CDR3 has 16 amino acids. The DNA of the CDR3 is TGTACCAGCAGCGAAATTGCTGGTCAGGATCAAGAGACCCAGTACTTC. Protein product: CTSSEIAGQDQETQYF.

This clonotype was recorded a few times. The CDR3: CASTRTGGDYEQYF. The CDR3 region has the DNA TGCGCCAGCACCCGGACAGGTGGGGACTACGAGCAGTACTTC. The chain joins TRBV5-1 to TRBJ2-7, with 7 positions matching TRBD1. Germline CDR1 SGHRS, CDR2 YFSETQ. CDR3 length: 14 residues. V lost 6 bases, J lost 3 bases, and 9 bases stayed unmatched.

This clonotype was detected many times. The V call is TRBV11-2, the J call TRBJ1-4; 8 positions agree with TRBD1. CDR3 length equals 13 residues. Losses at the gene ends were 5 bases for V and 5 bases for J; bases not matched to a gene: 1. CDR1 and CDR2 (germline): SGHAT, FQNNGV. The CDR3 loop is CASSGDRNEKLFF. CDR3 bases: TGTGCCAGCAGCGGGGACAGGAATGAAAAACTGTTTTTT.

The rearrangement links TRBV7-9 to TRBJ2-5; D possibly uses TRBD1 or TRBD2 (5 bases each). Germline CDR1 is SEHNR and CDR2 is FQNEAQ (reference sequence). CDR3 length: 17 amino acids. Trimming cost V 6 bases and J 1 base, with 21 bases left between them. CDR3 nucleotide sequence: TGTGCCAGCAGACCTGGGACCGCCTCCGACAGCCAAGAGACCCAGTACTTC. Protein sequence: CASRPGTASDSQETQYF. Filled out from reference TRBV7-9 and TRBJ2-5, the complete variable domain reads DTGVSQNPRHKITKRGQNVTFRCDPISEHNRLYWYRQTLGQGPEFLTYFQNEAQLEKSRLLSDRFSAERPKGSFSTLEIQRTEQGDSAMYLCASRPGTASDSQETQYFGPGTRLLVL.

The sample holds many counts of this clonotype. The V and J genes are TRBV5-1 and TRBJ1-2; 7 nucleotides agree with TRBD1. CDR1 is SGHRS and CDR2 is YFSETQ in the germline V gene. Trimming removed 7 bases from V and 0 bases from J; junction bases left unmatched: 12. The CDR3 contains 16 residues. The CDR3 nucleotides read TGCGCCAGCTGGGACGGACGGGACAGTCCTAACTATGGCTACACCTTC. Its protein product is CASWDGRDSPNYGYTF.

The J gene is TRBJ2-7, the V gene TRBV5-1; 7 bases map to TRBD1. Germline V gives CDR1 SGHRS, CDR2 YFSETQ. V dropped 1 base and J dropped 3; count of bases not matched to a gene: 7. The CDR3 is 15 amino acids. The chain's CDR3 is CASSLTGEEYYEQYF. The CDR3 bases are TGCGCCAGCAGCTTGACAGGGGAAGAATACTACGAGCAGTACTTC.

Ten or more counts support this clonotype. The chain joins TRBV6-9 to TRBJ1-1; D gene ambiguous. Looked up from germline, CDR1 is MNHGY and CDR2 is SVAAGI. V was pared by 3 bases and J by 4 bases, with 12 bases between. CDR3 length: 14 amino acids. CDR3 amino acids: CASSYSREATEAFF. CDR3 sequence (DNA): TGTGCCAGCAGTTACTCAAGGGAAGCCACTGAAGCTTTCTTT.

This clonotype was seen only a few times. CDR3: CAISESGSQPQHF. As DNA, the CDR3 is TGTGCCATCAGTGAGTCAGGGAGTCAGCCCCAGCATTTT. The V call is TRBV10-3, the J call TRBJ1-5; D unresolved. V lost 0 bases to trimming and J lost 6 bases, with 6 bases between them. CDR1 ENHRY and CDR2 SYGVKD come from the germline V gene. The CDR3 consists of 13 residues.